This paragraph covers one T cell receptor (beta chain) sequence. This entry comes from a study of blood T cell repertoires in COVID-19. Across the study: COVID-19 samples from acute and convalescent phases originated in the United States, Italy and Spain. Nucleic acid was either cDNA or gDNA, and it came from T cells, B-cell-depleted T cells, or PBMCs.

Original analysis: Reference gene primer amplification gave nucleated cell count estimates. Sequencing used immunoSEQ multiplex PCR; TCRdb keeps in-frame clones, though not all of them. That table supplies the V and J calls and clone size; D and trimming were determined from the DNA. This sample has approximately 13,000 clones, with roughly 73% found just once. Trimming took off 2 bases at V and 1 base at J, with 2 bases between the two ends. Germline V gene data show CDR1 as DFQATT and CDR2 as SNEGSKA (reference sequence). CDR3 size: 11 residues. The receptor's source is a man in his 70s with acute or convalescent COVID-19. Sequenced sample: peripheral blood. The rearrangement links TRBV20-1 to TRBJ1-1; D gene unclear. In DNA, the CDR3 is TGCAGTGCTAGACAGAACACTGAAGCTTTCTTT. It translates to CSARQNTEAFF.